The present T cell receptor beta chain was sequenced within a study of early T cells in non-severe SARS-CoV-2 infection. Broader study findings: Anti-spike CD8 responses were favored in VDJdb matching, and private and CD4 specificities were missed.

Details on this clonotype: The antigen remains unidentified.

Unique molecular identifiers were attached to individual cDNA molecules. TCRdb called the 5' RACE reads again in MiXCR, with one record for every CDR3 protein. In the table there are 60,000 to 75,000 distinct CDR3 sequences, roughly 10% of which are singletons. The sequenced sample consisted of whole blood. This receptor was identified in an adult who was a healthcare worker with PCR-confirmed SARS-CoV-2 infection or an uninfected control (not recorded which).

Here the CDR3 reads CASSSRDGYGYTF. As DNA, the CDR3 is TGTGCCAGCAGCTCACGGGATGGCTATGGCTACACCTTC. V is TRBV7-9 and J is TRBJ1-2; D is unresolved. V lost 4 bases to trimming and J lost 4 bases, with 10 bases between them. Germline values: CDR1 SEHNR, CDR2 FQNEAQ (reference sequence). CDR3 length: 13 residues.